This T cell receptor beta chain was observed in a study of OX40 agonist ivuxolimab in advanced cancers. Autoimmune disease history or systemic immunosuppression led to patient exclusion. Broader study findings: The study found that CD8+ T cells averaged more expanded clones than CD4+.

Trimming removed 3 bases at V and 4 bases at J, with 7 bases between. The CDR3 spans 12 residues. Germline V gives CDR1 SGHAT, CDR2 FQNNGV. The repertoire was sequenced with immunoSEQ multiplex PCR; TCRdb's copy has only in-frame clones and lacks some. The sample lists around 58,000 clones, more than 75% seen once, with roughly 12% in the top ten. A word on this clone: Its antigen is still unknown.

The rearrangement joins TRBV11-2 to TRBJ2-7, with D perhaps being TRBD1 or TRBD2 (5 bases each). The receptor was isolated from an adult with an advanced solid tumor such as melanoma, head and neck, liver or kidney cancer. Sequencing used CD4+ or CD8+ T cells sorted from blood, obtained in a trial of the OX40 agonist ivuxolimab. The CDR3 reads CASSLGDYEQYF. The CDR3 DNA reads TGTGCCAGCAGCTTGGGGGATTACGAGCAGTACTTC.